This TCR beta chain was sequenced during a study of OX40 agonist ivuxolimab in advanced cancers. Assay used: immunoSEQ multiplex PCR; TCRdb lists only in-frame clones, some missing. The sample holds approximately 74,000 clones; approximately 90% are singletons and the top ten take around 0.31%. In germline, CDR1 is SGHAT, CDR2 FQDESV (reference sequence). The CDR3 loop spans 15 amino acids. Trimming pared 2 bases from V and 2 bases from J, leaving 9 bases between. Notes on the study in general: The study observed clonal expansion of CD4+ and CD8+ blood T cells by week 6 at 0.1 to 3.0 mg/kg.

A word on this clone: The antigen is not known.

The chain recombines TRBV11-1 with TRBJ2-2; D is ambiguous. Material: CD4+ or CD8+ T cells sorted from blood, obtained in a trial of the OX40 agonist ivuxolimab. The TCR originated in an adult with an advanced solid tumor such as melanoma, head and neck, liver or kidney cancer. For the CDR3, the DNA is TGTGCCAGCAGCTTACTCAATTCTAACACCGGGGAGCTGTTTTTT. Protein sequence: CASSLLNSNTGELFF.